Listed below are T cell receptor beta chains from one sample, sequenced in a study of T cell responses to AZD1222 COVID-19 vaccine. Sequenced by immunoSEQ multiplex PCR; TCRdb stores in-frame clones only, minus some. Here the sample spans 150,000 or so clones, around 89% being singletons. The sequenced sample was peripheral blood, obtained on day 0 of AZD1222 vaccination. These receptors originate from an adult in good health. Each CDR3 is given with its conserved first and last residue. D genes are given only for firm matches. Some rows mark clone size as missing; the rest say once, few, many or name a class of expanded clone.

>.|TRBJ2-7|TRBD1|TRBV28
TGTGCCAGCAGTTTGGGACAGGTCTACTCCTACGAGCAGTACTTC
CASSLGQVYSYEQYF
>.|TRBJ2-7|TRBD1|TRBV9
TGTGCCAGCAGCGGAAACCCGACAGGGACCGAGCAGTACTTC
CASSGNPTGTEQYF
>.|TRBJ2-5|.|TRBV5-4
TGTGCCAGCAGCTTGGCGTACCAAGAGACCCAGTACTTC
CASSLAYQETQYF
>.|TRBJ1-2|.|TRBV18
TGTGCCAGCTCAGGGGACATGGACTATGGCTACACCTTC
CASSGDMDYGYTF
>.|TRBJ2-7|.|TRBV7-6
TGTGCCAGCAGCCCCCATGGACCAAAGGCCTACGAGCAGTACTTC
CASSPHGPKAYEQYF
>once|TRBJ2-3|.|TRBV5-1
TGCGCCAGCAGTCTGCAGCCCACAGATACGCAGTATTTT
CASSLQPTDTQYF
>.|TRBJ1-2|.|TRBV30
TGTGCCTGGAGTGCTCAGGCAAACTATGGCTACACCTTC
CAWSAQANYGYTF
>.|TRBJ2-2|.|TRBV30
TGTGCCTGGAGTGTATCGCCCACCGGGGAGCTGTTTTTT
CAWSVSPTGELFF
>few|TRBJ1-6|.|TRBV27
TGTGCCAGCAGTTCCGGTTGGGGATCACCCCTCCACTTT
CASSSGWGSPLHF
>.|TRBJ2-3|.|TRBV5-4
TGTGCCAGCAGCTTGGGAATCGGGGTTGGCAGCCGAGGAGATACGCAGTATTTT
CASSLGIGVGSRGDTQYF
>.|TRBJ2-1|.|TRBV7-9
TGTGCCAGCAGTTTAGGGGCGGGTTCCTACAATGAGCAGTTCTTC
CASSLGAGSYNEQFF
>.|TRBJ2-5|TRBD2|TRBV28
TGTGCCAGCAGCCAGGGACTAGCGGGAGGGCTTGAGACCCAGTACTTC
CASSQGLAGGLETQYF
>.|TRBJ2-7|.|TRBV19
TGTGCCAGTAGTTTCAACGACGGTTACGAGCAGTACTTC
CASSFNDGYEQYF
>.|TRBJ1-2|TRBD1|TRBV6-1
TGTGCCAGCAGAACGGACAGGAACTATGGCTACACCTTC
CASRTDRNYGYTF
>.|TRBJ1-1|.|TRBV7-2
TGTGCCAGCAGCTTAGTCACATCGGCAGCTGAAGCTTTCTTT
CASSLVTSAAEAFF
>few|TRBJ1-5|.|TRBV7-9
TGTGCCAGCAGCTTAGGTATCGGACAGTTCAATCAGCCCCAGCATTTT
CASSLGIGQFNQPQHF
>once|TRBJ1-1|TRBD1|TRBV5-1
TGCGCCAGCAGCTTAACGACAGGGGCGGGCACTGAAGCTTTCTTT
CASSLTTGAGTEAFF
>.|TRBJ1-2|.|TRBV7-2
TGTGCCAGCAGCCCCCCCGGGGGCCGTGGCTACACCTTC
CASSPPGGRGYTF
>once|TRBJ1-1|TRBD1|TRBV28
TGTGCCAGCAGTTTAAGGACAGGGAGGCACACTGAAGCTTTCTTT
CASSLRTGRHTEAFF
>.|TRBJ1-1|.|TRBV3-1/TRBV3-2
TGTGCCAGCAGCCGTCCGGGCCTAAACACTGAAGCTTTCTTT
CASSRPGLNTEAFF
>.|TRBJ1-1|.|TRBV5-1
TGCGCCAGCAGCCTCCTTCGGACAGTAATCACTGAAGCTTTCTTT
CASSLLRTVITEAFF
>.|TRBJ2-1|TRBD2|TRBV4-2
TGTGCCAGCCGTGGGACTAGCAACAATGAGCAGTTCTTC
CASRGTSNNEQFF
>.|TRBJ2-5|.|TRBV27
TGTGCCAGCAGTTTAAACGGTGGCACCCAGTACTTC
CASSLNGGTQYF
>.|TRBJ2-1|TRBD2|TRBV12-3/TRBV12-4
TGTGCCAGCAGTTTGACTAGCATTGAGCAGTTCTTC
CASSLTSIEQFF
>few|TRBJ1-3|.|TRBV7-2
TGTGCCAGCAGCCGGGGAGGGACTTCTGGAAACACCATATATTTT
CASSRGGTSGNTIYF
>.|TRBJ2-7|TRBD1|TRBV30
TGTGCCTGGGATGGGGGACAGGGGTGGAGCGAGCAGTACTTC
CAWDGGQGWSEQYF
>.|TRBJ1-1|.|TRBV19
TGTGCCAGTAGTATTATTGACCCAAACACTGAAGCTTTCTTT
CASSIIDPNTEAFF
>.|TRBJ1-1|.|TRBV25-1
TGTGCCAGCAGTGACGGTGGGACACTCCAGGCCACTGAAGCTTTCTTT
CASSDGGTLQATEAFF
>.|TRBJ2-3|.|TRBV7-9
TGTGCCAGCAGCTTAGGCGTCGGCACAGATACGCAGTATTTT
CASSLGVGTDTQYF
>once|TRBJ1-4|.|TRBV28
TGTGCCAGCAGTTTAAGTGAGGGGGTCCTTAATGAAAAACTGTTTTTT
CASSLSEGVLNEKLFF
>.|TRBJ1-2|.|TRBV24-1
TGTGCCACCAGTCCGAGCACAGGCTACTATGGCTACACCTTC
CATSPSTGYYGYTF
>.|TRBJ2-3|.|TRBV6-1
TGTGCCAGCAGTGAAAGGAGGGGGGGGTCCGATACGCAGTATTTT
CASSERRGGSDTQYF
>.|TRBJ1-1|.|TRBV19
TGTGCCAGTAGTATAAGTGCCCGGAACACTGAAGCTTTCTTT
CASSISARNTEAFF
>.|TRBJ1-3|.|TRBV28
TGTGCCAGCGGATCGACAGGAACTGGAAACACCATATATTTT
CASGSTGTGNTIYF
>.|TRBJ2-3|.|TRBV2
TGTGCCAGCAGTAACACTAACGGGGAAGATACGCAGTATTTT
CASSNTNGEDTQYF
>.|TRBJ2-6|TRBD1|TRBV30
TGTGCCTGGACAGCGGTGGGCAGGGGGATCTCTGGGGCCAACGTCCTGACTTTC
CAWTAVGRGISGANVLTF
>.|TRBJ1-1|.|TRBV7-9
TGTGCCAGCAGCTTAGCAAATGGGGGCCTCCTGAACACTGAAGCTTTCTTT
CASSLANGGLLNTEAFF
>.|TRBJ2-2|.|TRBV4-3
TGCGCCAGCAGCCAAGATACTTTGGCAGGAAGGGAGCTGTTTTTT
CASSQDTLAGRELFF
>.|TRBJ1-1|.|TRBV7-9
TGTGCCAGCAGCATAGAGGGAACTGAAGCTTTCTTT
CASSIEGTEAFF
>.|TRBJ2-7|.|TRBV6-2/TRBV6-3
TGTGCCAGCAGTTACTCTGCTTCCGGGACCGGTTTCTACGAGCAGTACTTC
CASSYSASGTGFYEQYF
>.|TRBJ1-1|.|TRBV19
TGTGCCAGTAGTCGACAGTTATTGAACACTGAAGCTTTCTTT
CASSRQLLNTEAFF
>.|TRBJ2-5|.|TRBV6-5
TGTGCCAGCAGTTCCACGGTTAGGGGCCGATATACCCAGTACTTC
CASSSTVRGRYTQYF
>.|TRBJ2-7|TRBD2|TRBV11-3
TGTGCCAGCAGTTATGCAAGACTAGCGCACTACTACGAGCAGTACTTC
CASSYARLAHYYEQYF
>.|TRBJ1-1|TRBD1|TRBV20-1
TGCAGTGCTCACCAGGACAGGTTTGCTTTCTTT
CSAHQDRFAFF
>.|TRBJ1-1|.|TRBV6-2/TRBV6-3
TGTGCCAGCAGTCAAATCGGCCGGTTCTCTGAAGCTTTCTTT
CASSQIGRFSEAFF
>.|TRBJ1-2|.|TRBV5-1
TGCGCCAGCAGCTCTGGACAGAACTATGGCTACACCTTC
CASSSGQNYGYTF
>.|TRBJ1-2|TRBD1|TRBV2
TGTGCCAGAGCCCCGGGACAGGGTAACTATGGCTACACCTTC
CARAPGQGNYGYTF
>few|TRBJ2-3|TRBD2|TRBV10-1
TGCGCCAGCAGTCGGACTAGCGGGAGGACAGATACGCAGTATTTT
CASSRTSGRTDTQYF
>.|TRBJ1-1|.|TRBV18
TGTGCCAGCTCCCGTGCCGTCGGTGAAGCTTTCTTT
CASSRAVGEAFF
>.|TRBJ1-1|.|TRBV7-9
TGTGCCAGCAGCTTAGTGGGCGTGAACACTGAAGCTTTCTTT
CASSLVGVNTEAFF
>once|TRBJ2-1|TRBD2|TRBV7-3
TGTGCCAGCGAGGCTAGCGGGACTAATGAGCAGTTCTTC
CASEASGTNEQFF
>.|TRBJ2-5|.|TRBV5-1
TGCGCCAGCAGCTCGGGAGTTGCAGAGACCCAGTACTTC
CASSSGVAETQYF
>.|TRBJ1-4|.|TRBV30
TGTGCCTGGAATCGAATTGCAACTAATGAAAAACTGTTTTTT
CAWNRIATNEKLFF
>.|TRBJ1-5|.|TRBV28
TGTGCCAGCAGTTTTGGGGGTCAGCCCCAGCATTTT
CASSFGGQPQHF
>.|TRBJ2-1|TRBD1|TRBV6-4
TGTGCCAGCAGTGGAACAGGGGGGAGCAATGAGCAGTTCTTC
CASSGTGGSNEQFF
>.|TRBJ2-5|.|TRBV12-3/TRBV12-4
TGTGCCAGCAGTACCCGGGGACAAGAGACCCAGTACTTC
CASSTRGQETQYF
>.|TRBJ2-7|TRBD2|TRBV5-1
TGCGCCAGCAGCAGTAGCGGGTCCTACGAGCAGTACTTC
CASSSSGSYEQYF
>.|TRBJ1-5|.|TRBV18
TGTGCCAGCTCACCATCTGAGAATCAGCCCCAGCATTTT
CASSPSENQPQHF
>once|TRBJ2-3|.|TRBV5-8
TGTGCCAGCAGCTTTGGCGTGACTAACACAGATACGCAGTATTTT
CASSFGVTNTDTQYF